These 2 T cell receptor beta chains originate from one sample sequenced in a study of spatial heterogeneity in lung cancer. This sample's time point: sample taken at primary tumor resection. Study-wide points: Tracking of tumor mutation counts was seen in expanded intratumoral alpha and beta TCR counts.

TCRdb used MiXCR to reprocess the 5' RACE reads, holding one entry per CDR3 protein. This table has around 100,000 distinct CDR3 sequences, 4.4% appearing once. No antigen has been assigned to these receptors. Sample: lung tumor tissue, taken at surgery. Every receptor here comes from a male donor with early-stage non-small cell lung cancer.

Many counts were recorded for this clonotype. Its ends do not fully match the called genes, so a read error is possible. CDR3 DNA: TGTGCCACCAGCAGGTCTGGGAACACCATATATTTT. This sequence encodes CATSRSGNTIYF. The V call is TRBV15, the J call TRBJ1-3; no clear D gene. CDR1 and CDR2 (germline): LNHNV, YYDKDF (reference sequence). CDR3 length: 12 amino acids.

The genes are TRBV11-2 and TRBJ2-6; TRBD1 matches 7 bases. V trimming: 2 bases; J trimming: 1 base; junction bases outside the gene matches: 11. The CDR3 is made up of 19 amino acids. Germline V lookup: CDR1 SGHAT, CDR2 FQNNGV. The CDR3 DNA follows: TGTGCCAGCAGCTTACCCCCCGGACAGGCGAGATCTGGGGCCAACGTCCTGACTTTC. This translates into CASSLPPGQARSGANVLTF.